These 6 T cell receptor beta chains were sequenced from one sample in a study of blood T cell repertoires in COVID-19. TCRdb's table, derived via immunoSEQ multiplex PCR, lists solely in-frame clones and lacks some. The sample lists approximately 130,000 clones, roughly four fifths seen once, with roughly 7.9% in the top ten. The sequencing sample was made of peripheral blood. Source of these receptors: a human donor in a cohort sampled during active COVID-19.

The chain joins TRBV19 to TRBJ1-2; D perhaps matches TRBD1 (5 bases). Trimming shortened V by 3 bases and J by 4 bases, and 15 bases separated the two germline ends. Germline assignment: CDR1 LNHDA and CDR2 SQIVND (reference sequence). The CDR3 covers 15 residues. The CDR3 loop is CASSMRQTLPYGYTF. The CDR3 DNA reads TGTGCCAGTAGTATGCGACAGACCCTTCCCTATGGCTACACCTTC. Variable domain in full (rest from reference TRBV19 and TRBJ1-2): DGGITQSPKYLFRKEGQNVTLSCEQNLNHDAMYWYRQDPGQGLRLIYYSQIVNDFQKGDIAEGYSVSREKKESFPLTVTSAQKNPTAFYLCASSMRQTLPYGYTFGSGTRLTVV.

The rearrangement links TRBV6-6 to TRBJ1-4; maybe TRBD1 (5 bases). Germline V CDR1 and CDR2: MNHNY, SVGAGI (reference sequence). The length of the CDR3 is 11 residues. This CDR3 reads CAGGINEKLFF. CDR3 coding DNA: TGTGCGGGGGGGATTAATGAAAAACTGTTTTTT.

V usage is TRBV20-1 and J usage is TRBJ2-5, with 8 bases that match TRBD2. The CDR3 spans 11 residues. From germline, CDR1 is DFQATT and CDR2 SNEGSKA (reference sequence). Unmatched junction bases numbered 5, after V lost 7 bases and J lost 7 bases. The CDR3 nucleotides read TGCAGTGGGCTAGCGGGCTGGACCCAGTACTTC. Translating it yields CSGLAGWTQYF.

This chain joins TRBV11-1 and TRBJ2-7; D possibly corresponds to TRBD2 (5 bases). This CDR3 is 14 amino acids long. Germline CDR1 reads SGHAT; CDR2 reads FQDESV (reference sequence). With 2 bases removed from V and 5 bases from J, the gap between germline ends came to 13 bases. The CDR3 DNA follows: TGTGCCAGCAGCTTAATCGGGGAAGGCCACGAGCAGTACTTC. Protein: CASSLIGEGHEQYF. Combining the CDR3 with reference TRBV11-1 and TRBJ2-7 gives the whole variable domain EAEVAQSPRYKITEKSQAVAFWCDPISGHATLYWYRQILGQGPELLVQFQDESVVDDSQLPKDRFSAERLKGVDSTLKIQPAELGDSAMYLCASSLIGEGHEQYFGPGTRLTVT.

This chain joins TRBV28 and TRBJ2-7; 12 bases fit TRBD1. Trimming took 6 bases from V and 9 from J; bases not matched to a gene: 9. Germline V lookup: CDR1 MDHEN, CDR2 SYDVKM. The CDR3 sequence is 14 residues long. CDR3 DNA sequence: TGTGCCAGCAGCTTCGGGACAGGGGGCGCTGGGCAGTACTTC. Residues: CASSFGTGGAGQYF.

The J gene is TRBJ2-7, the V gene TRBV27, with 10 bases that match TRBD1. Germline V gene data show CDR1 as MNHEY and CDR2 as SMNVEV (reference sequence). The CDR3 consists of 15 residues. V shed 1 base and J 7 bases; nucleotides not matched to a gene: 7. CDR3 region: CASSLWGDRGGEQYF. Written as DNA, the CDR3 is TGTGCCAGCAGTTTATGGGGGGACAGGGGAGGAGAGCAGTACTTC.